The rows below give T cell receptor beta chains drawn from one sample of a study of blood T cell repertoires in COVID-19. Clones were read by immunoSEQ multiplex PCR, and TCRdb kept only the in-frame ones, dropping some. This sample has under 80,000 clones, with 60% to 80% found just once. Sequencing input: peripheral blood. Every receptor here comes from a man at least 80 years old with active or convalescent COVID-19. Both conserved end residues are part of each CDR3. Each record gives: CDR3 DNA, CDR3 protein, V gene, J gene, D gene, clone size. D genes are given only for firm matches. Some rows mark clone size as missing; the rest say once, few, many or name a class of expanded clone.

DNA: TGTGCCAGCAGTATCAAGCGGGAGGGCACCCAGTACTTC
CDR3: CASSIKREGTQYF
V: TRBV28
J: TRBJ2-5
D: TRBD2
size: -

DNA: TGTGCCAGCAGCCTCGGGACAGCCAACAATGAGCAGTTCTTC
CDR3: CASSLGTANNEQFF
V: TRBV3-1/TRBV3-2
J: TRBJ2-1
D: TRBD1
size: -

DNA: TGTGCCAGCAGCTTGACAGTTACCGGGGAGCTGTTTTTT
CDR3: CASSLTVTGELFF
V: TRBV5-8
J: TRBJ2-2
D: -
size: -

DNA: TGTGCCAGCAGCTTCGGACTATTATACAATGAGCAGTTCTTC
CDR3: CASSFGLLYNEQFF
V: TRBV7-9
J: TRBJ2-1
D: -
size: -

DNA: TGTGCCAGCAGTCGCCAGACAGGGATCGGCACTGAAGCTTTCTTT
CDR3: CASSRQTGIGTEAFF
V: TRBV6-5
J: TRBJ1-1
D: TRBD1
size: -

DNA: TGTGCCAGCAGATTGGGACAGGCGAACACTGAAGCTTTCTTT
CDR3: CASRLGQANTEAFF
V: TRBV5-4
J: TRBJ1-1
D: TRBD1
size: -

DNA: TGTGCCAGCAGCCCCGGAGGGACAGAAAACATTCAGTACTTC
CDR3: CASSPGGTENIQYF
V: TRBV7-2
J: TRBJ2-4
D: -
size: -

DNA: TGCGCCAGCAGCGGGACAGGGGTCACCTACGAGCAGTACTTC
CDR3: CASSGTGVTYEQYF
V: TRBV5-1
J: TRBJ2-7
D: TRBD1
size: -

DNA: TGTGCCAGCAGTCGACCTCTAGCGGGAACACTCACCTACAATGAGCAGTTCTTC
CDR3: CASSRPLAGTLTYNEQFF
V: TRBV27
J: TRBJ2-1
D: TRBD2
size: -

DNA: TGTGCCAGTAGTAAAATGCCGGTTTTGGGGACAGGGGGCGACGAGCAGTACTTC
CDR3: CASSKMPVLGTGGDEQYF
V: TRBV19
J: TRBJ2-7
D: TRBD1
size: -

DNA: TGTGCCACCAGCCCCTCGGGACAGGGGAACACCGGGGAGCTGTTTTTT
CDR3: CATSPSGQGNTGELFF
V: TRBV24-1
J: TRBJ2-2
D: TRBD1
size: -

DNA: TGTGCCAGCAGCTCCAGTGGACAGGGGAGTTACGAGCAGTACTTC
CDR3: CASSSSGQGSYEQYF
V: TRBV11-1
J: TRBJ2-7
D: TRBD1
size: -

DNA: TGTGCCAGCAGGCCGGAGGGGGCTCGGGATTCACCCCTCCACTTT
CDR3: CASRPEGARDSPLHF
V: TRBV6-4
J: TRBJ1-6
D: TRBD1
size: -

DNA: TGTGCCAGCAGTGAAGGAGCGGGAGGATCTTACGAGCAGTACTTC
CDR3: CASSEGAGGSYEQYF
V: TRBV6-1
J: TRBJ2-7
D: TRBD2
size: -

DNA: TGTGCCAGCAGTTACTCCCCCAGGGGGGCGTATGGCTACACCTTC
CDR3: CASSYSPRGAYGYTF
V: TRBV6-2/TRBV6-3
J: TRBJ1-2
D: TRBD1
size: -

DNA: TGTGCCAGCAGTAGGACCGGGGACACTGAAGCTTTCTTT
CDR3: CASSRTGDTEAFF
V: TRBV6-6
J: TRBJ1-1
D: -
size: -

DNA: TGTGCCAGCAGCGCCGCACAGGGGGAAGCTTTCTTT
CDR3: CASSAAQGEAFF
V: TRBV3-1/TRBV3-2
J: TRBJ1-1
D: TRBD1
size: -

DNA: TGCGCCAGCAGCGTAGGGGGCTCTGTCTGGAAAGCTTTCTTT
CDR3: CASSVGGSVWKAFF
V: TRBV5-1
J: TRBJ1-1
D: TRBD1
size: -

DNA: TGCGCCAGCAGCTTGGAAAGGGGGGGAAACACCATATATTTT
CDR3: CASSLERGGNTIYF
V: TRBV5-1
J: TRBJ1-3
D: -
size: -

DNA: TGTGCCAGCAGACTACAGGTCAGCGAGCAGTACTTC
CDR3: CASRLQVSEQYF
V: TRBV6-5
J: TRBJ2-7
D: -
size: -

DNA: TGTGCCAGCTCACCGGGGCAGAGCAATCAGCCCCAGCATTTT
CDR3: CASSPGQSNQPQHF
V: TRBV18
J: TRBJ1-5
D: -
size: -

DNA: TGCGCCAGCAGCCTGAATGACAGGGGAAGGGTCAACTATGGCTACACCTTC
CDR3: CASSLNDRGRVNYGYTF
V: TRBV5-1
J: TRBJ1-2
D: TRBD1
size: -

DNA: TGTGCCAGCAGTGCGGGTATAGCGACAGGGCTACAGCCCCAGCATTTT
CDR3: CASSAGIATGLQPQHF
V: TRBV2
J: TRBJ1-5
D: TRBD1
size: -

DNA: TGTGCCAGCAGTGCCAGCGGGAGTATAGGCGGGGAGCTGTTTTTT
CDR3: CASSASGSIGGELFF
V: TRBV6-2/TRBV6-3
J: TRBJ2-2
D: TRBD2
size: -

DNA: TGTGCCAGCTCACCATCTTCTTGGTATGCAGTCTCTGGAAACACCATATATTTT
CDR3: CASSPSSWYAVSGNTIYF
V: TRBV18
J: TRBJ1-3
D: -
size: once

DNA: TGCAGTGCAAAGCGAGCAAACACCATATATTTT
CDR3: CSAKRANTIYF
V: TRBV20-1
J: TRBJ1-3
D: -
size: -

DNA: TGCAGTGCTAGTCCCATAGCGGGGCCCGGCGGCGGGGAGCTGTTTTTT
CDR3: CSASPIAGPGGGELFF
V: TRBV20-1
J: TRBJ2-2
D: TRBD2
size: -

DNA: TGTGCCAGCAGTTACCCGGCTGGAGATTCACCCCTCCACTTT
CDR3: CASSYPAGDSPLHF
V: TRBV6-2/TRBV6-3
J: TRBJ1-6
D: -
size: -

DNA: TGCAGTGCTAGTTTGGCGGGAGCAGGCACCGGGGAGCTGTTTTTT
CDR3: CSASLAGAGTGELFF
V: TRBV20-1
J: TRBJ2-2
D: TRBD2
size: -

DNA: TGTGCCAGCAGCTCGTGGACAGGGGGTGGCAGGTCCGGGGAGCTGTTTTTT
CDR3: CASSSWTGGGRSGELFF
V: TRBV7-8
J: TRBJ2-2
D: TRBD1
size: -

DNA: TGTGCCAGCACGCTGGCTAGCGGGGGCGCCGGGGAGCTGTTTTTT
CDR3: CASTLASGGAGELFF
V: TRBV2
J: TRBJ2-2
D: TRBD2
size: once

DNA: TGTGCCAGCCGCCAGGCGGGGGCGGCTTCCTACAATGAGCAGTTCTTC
CDR3: CASRQAGAASYNEQFF
V: TRBV6-6
J: TRBJ2-1
D: -
size: once

DNA: TGTGCCAGCAGTCTGACAGAGGATACGCAGTATTTT
CDR3: CASSLTEDTQYF
V: TRBV28
J: TRBJ2-3
D: -
size: -

DNA: TGTGCCAGTAGTCCACGGACAGGGTTGTACCAGACCCAGTACTTC
CDR3: CASSPRTGLYQTQYF
V: TRBV19
J: TRBJ2-5
D: TRBD1
size: -

DNA: TGCGCCAGCAGCCAACGCCAGGGGGTCACCTACTACGAGCAGTACTTC
CDR3: CASSQRQGVTYYEQYF
V: TRBV4-1
J: TRBJ2-7
D: TRBD1
size: once

DNA: TGTGCCAGCCCCACTAGCTCCTACGAGCAGTACTTC
CDR3: CASPTSSYEQYF
V: TRBV5-6
J: TRBJ2-7
D: -
size: -

DNA: TGTGCCAGCAGTGAAGACAGAATAAAAAACACCATATATTTT
CDR3: CASSEDRIKNTIYF
V: TRBV6-1
J: TRBJ1-3
D: -
size: -

DNA: TGTGCCAGCAGTGACCTAGGCAATGAGCAGTTCTTC
CDR3: CASSDLGNEQFF
V: TRBV6-1
J: TRBJ2-1
D: -
size: -

DNA: TGTGCCAGCAGTTGCCTGGGACAGGGGGCTTGTTACGAGCAGTACTTC
CDR3: CASSCLGQGACYEQYF
V: TRBV6-5
J: TRBJ2-7
D: TRBD1
size: few

DNA: TGCGCCAGCAGCCAGGTGTTATCAAGAGCAACTAATGAAAAACTGTTTTTT
CDR3: CASSQVLSRATNEKLFF
V: TRBV4-3
J: TRBJ1-4
D: -
size: -

DNA: TGTGCCAGCAGAGGGGGACAGGGGAAACAAGAGACCCAGTACTTC
CDR3: CASRGGQGKQETQYF
V: TRBV28
J: TRBJ2-5
D: TRBD1
size: once

DNA: TGTGCCAGCAGTGAAGGGGAGGCGAGTTATGGCTACACCTTC
CDR3: CASSEGEASYGYTF
V: TRBV6-4
J: TRBJ1-2
D: -
size: -

DNA: TGTGCCAGCAGTTCCGCCACGAGCCCCTATGGCTACACCTTC
CDR3: CASSSATSPYGYTF
V: TRBV27
J: TRBJ1-2
D: -
size: -

DNA: TGCGCCAGCAGCCTAAAAGCGGGGGGGCGGTGGGCGACCCAAACAGATACGCAGTATTTT
CDR3: CASSLKAGGRWATQTDTQYF
V: TRBV5-1
J: TRBJ2-3
D: TRBD2
size: -

DNA: TGCAGCGCCGCAGACTGGGACACTGAAGCTTTCTTT
CDR3: CSAADWDTEAFF
V: TRBV29-1
J: TRBJ1-1
D: -
size: -

DNA: TGTGCCAGCAGACGTCTAGCGGACACTGAAGCTTTCTTT
CDR3: CASRRLADTEAFF
V: TRBV6-6
J: TRBJ1-1
D: -
size: few

DNA: TGTGCCAGCACCCTGCGGGCCGACAGGTCCTATGGCTACACCTTC
CDR3: CASTLRADRSYGYTF
V: TRBV6-4
J: TRBJ1-2
D: -
size: -

DNA: TGTGCCAGTAGAAGGGACAGAAGGGATGGCTACACCTTC
CDR3: CASRRDRRDGYTF
V: TRBV19
J: TRBJ1-2
D: TRBD1
size: -

DNA: TGTGCCAGCAGCCAAAACAGGGAAGAGACCCAGTACTTC
CDR3: CASSQNREETQYF
V: TRBV14
J: TRBJ2-5
D: -
size: -

DNA: TGTGCCAGCAGCGGGGAGACAAGTAATCAGCCCCAGCATTTT
CDR3: CASSGETSNQPQHF
V: TRBV7-9
J: TRBJ1-5
D: -
size: -

DNA: TGTGCCATCTCCATGGGGACAACCTCTCTCCAAGAGACCCAGTACTTC
CDR3: CAISMGTTSLQETQYF
V: TRBV10-3
J: TRBJ2-5
D: -
size: -

DNA: TGCAGCGTTGAAGGACAGCCGAATCAGCCCCAGCATTTT
CDR3: CSVEGQPNQPQHF
V: TRBV29-1
J: TRBJ1-5
D: -
size: -

DNA: TGTGCCTGGGGGTCAGGGTCCACTCTCTATGGCTACACCTTC
CDR3: CAWGSGSTLYGYTF
V: TRBV30
J: TRBJ1-2
D: -
size: -

DNA: TGCAGCGTTGTGGGGACAGGGGGTGATGGCACTGAAGCTTTCTTT
CDR3: CSVVGTGGDGTEAFF
V: TRBV29-1
J: TRBJ1-1
D: TRBD1
size: -

DNA: TGTGCCAGCAGCAGAGCTTCTAGCTCTGGAAACACCATATATTTT
CDR3: CASSRASSSGNTIYF
V: TRBV7-4
J: TRBJ1-3
D: -
size: few